This T cell receptor beta chain was profiled in a study of blood T cells in healthy people across ages. V lost 6 bases and J lost 7; bases outside the gene matches: 8. Germline V lookup: CDR1 MNHNS, CDR2 SASEGT. The CDR3 sequence is 13 residues long. A second PCR of 7 to 11 cycles used a sample-barcoded 5' primer and a J-beta primer mix. TCRdb re-derived calls from the 5' RACE reads in MiXCR, one entry per CDR3 protein. The sample consists of approximately 600,000 distinct CDR3 sequences, around 54% of them appearing once. The material sequenced was blood. This receptor was identified in a man between 60 and 70 years old in good health. V gene TRBV6-1 combines with J gene TRBJ1-1, with 7 positions matching TRBD1. CDR3 loop: CASSVGQRDEAFF. The CDR3 nucleotides are TGTGCCAGCAGCGTGGGACAGCGAGATGAAGCTTTCTTT.